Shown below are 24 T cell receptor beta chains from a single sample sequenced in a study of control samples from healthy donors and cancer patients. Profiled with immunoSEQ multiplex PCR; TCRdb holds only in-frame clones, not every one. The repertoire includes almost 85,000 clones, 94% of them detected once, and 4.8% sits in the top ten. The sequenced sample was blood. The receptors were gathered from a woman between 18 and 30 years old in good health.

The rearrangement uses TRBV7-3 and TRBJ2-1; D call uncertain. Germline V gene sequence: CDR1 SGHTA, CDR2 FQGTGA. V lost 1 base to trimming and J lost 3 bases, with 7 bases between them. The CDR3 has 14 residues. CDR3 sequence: CASSLKHFYNEQFF. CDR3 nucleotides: TGTGCCAGCAGCTTAAAACATTTCTACAATGAGCAGTTCTTC.

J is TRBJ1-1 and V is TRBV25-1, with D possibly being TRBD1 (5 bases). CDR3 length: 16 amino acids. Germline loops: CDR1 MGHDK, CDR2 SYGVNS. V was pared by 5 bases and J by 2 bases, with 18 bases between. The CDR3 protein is CASSPSTFRDNTEAFF. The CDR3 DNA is TGTGCCAGCAGTCCCTCAACGTTCAGGGACAACACTGAAGCTTTCTTT.

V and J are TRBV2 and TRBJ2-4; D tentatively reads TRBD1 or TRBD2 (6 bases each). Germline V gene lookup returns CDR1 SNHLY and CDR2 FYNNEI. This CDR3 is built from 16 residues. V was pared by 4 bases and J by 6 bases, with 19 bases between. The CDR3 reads CASSVESGAAGNIQYF. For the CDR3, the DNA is TGTGCCAGCAGTGTGGAATCGGGGGCAGCTGGAAACATTCAGTACTTC.

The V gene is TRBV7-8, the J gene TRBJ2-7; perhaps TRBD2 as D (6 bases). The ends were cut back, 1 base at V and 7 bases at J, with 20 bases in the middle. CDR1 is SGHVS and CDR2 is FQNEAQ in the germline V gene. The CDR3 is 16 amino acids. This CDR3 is CASSLVGRESIGEQYF. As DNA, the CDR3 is TGTGCCAGCAGCTTAGTCGGTCGGGAGTCCATCGGGGAGCAGTACTTC.

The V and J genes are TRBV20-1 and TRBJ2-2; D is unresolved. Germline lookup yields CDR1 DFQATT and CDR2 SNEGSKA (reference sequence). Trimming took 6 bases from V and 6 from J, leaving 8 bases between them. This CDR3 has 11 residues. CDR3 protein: CSAVGSGELFF. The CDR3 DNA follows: TGCAGTGCCGTGGGATCCGGGGAGCTGTTTTTT.

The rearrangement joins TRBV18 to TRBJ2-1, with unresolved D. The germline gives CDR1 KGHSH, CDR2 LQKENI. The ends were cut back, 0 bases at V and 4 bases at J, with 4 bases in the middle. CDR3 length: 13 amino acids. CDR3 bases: TGTGCCAGCTCACCACCGGTATACAATGAGCAGTTCTTC. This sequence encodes CASSPPVYNEQFF.

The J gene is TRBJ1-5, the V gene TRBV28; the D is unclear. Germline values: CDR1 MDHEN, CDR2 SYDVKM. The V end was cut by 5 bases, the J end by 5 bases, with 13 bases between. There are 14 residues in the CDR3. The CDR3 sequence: CASSPSGGYQPQHF. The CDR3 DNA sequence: TGTGCCAGCAGTCCCTCGGGCGGGTATCAGCCCCAGCATTTT.

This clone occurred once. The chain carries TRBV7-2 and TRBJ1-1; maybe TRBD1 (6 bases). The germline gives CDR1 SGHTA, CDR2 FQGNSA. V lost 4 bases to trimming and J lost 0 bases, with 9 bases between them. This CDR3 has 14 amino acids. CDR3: CASSSNRVNTEAFF. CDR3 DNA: TGTGCCAGCAGCTCAAACAGGGTGAACACTGAAGCTTTCTTT. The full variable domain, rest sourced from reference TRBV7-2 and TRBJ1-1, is GAGVSQSPSNKVTEKGKDVELRCDPISGHTALYWYRQSLGQGLEFLIYFQGNSAPDKSGLPSDRFSAERTGGSVSTLTIQRTQQEDSAVYLCASSSNRVNTEAFFGQGTRLTVV.

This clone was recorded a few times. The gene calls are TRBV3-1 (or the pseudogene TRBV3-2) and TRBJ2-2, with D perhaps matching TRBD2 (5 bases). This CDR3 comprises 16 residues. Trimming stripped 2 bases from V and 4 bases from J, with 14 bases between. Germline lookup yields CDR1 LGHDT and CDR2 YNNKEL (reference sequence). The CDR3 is CASSQFALELTGELFF. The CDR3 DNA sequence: TGTGCCAGCAGCCAATTTGCACTAGAACTCACCGGGGAGCTGTTTTTT.

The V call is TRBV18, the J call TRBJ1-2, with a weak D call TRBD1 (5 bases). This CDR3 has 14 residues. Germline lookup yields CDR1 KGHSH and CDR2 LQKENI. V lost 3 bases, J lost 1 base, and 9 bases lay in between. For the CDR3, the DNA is TGTGCCAGCTCACCGACCAGGGATAACTATGGCTACACCTTC. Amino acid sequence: CASSPTRDNYGYTF.

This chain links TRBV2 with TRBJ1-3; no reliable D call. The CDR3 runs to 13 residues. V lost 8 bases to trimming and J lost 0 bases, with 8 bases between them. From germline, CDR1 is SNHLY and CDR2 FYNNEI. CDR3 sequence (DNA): TGTGCCAGCGTCCTGTACTCTGGAAACACCATATATTTT. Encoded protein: CASVLYSGNTIYF.

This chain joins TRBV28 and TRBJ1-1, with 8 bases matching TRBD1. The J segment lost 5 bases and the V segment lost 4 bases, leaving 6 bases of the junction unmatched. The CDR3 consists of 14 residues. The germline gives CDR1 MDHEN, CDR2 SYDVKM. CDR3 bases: TGTGCCAGCAGTTCCTCAGGGGGCCGGACTGAAGCTTTCTTT. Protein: CASSSSGGRTEAFF.

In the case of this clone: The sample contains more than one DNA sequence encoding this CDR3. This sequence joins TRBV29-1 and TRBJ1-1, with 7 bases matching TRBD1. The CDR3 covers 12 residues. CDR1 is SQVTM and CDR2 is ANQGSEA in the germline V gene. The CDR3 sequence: CSGKGANTEAFF. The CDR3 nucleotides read TGCAGTGGGAAGGGGGCAAACACTGAAGCTTTCTTT.

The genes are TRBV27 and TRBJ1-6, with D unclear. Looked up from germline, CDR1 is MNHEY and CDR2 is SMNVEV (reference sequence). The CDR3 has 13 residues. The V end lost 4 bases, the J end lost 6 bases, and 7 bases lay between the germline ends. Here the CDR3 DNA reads TGTGCCAGCAGTTCCCGACTTAATTCACCCCTCCACTTT. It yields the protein CASSSRLNSPLHF.

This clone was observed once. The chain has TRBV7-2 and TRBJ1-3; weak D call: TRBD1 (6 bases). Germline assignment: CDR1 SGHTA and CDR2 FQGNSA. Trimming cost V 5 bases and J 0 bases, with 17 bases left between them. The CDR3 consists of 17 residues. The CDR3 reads CASSPQQGGGSGNTIYF. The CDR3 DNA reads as TGTGCCAGCAGCCCACAACAGGGAGGGGGCTCTGGAAACACCATATATTTT.

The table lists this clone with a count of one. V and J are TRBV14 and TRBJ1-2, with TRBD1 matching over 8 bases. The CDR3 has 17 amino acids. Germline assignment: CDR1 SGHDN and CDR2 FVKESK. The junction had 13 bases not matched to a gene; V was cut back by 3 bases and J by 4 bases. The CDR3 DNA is TGTGCCAGCAGCCAGCCCCCGGGACAGGATGTGAGCTATGGCTACACCTTC. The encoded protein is CASSQPPGQDVSYGYTF.

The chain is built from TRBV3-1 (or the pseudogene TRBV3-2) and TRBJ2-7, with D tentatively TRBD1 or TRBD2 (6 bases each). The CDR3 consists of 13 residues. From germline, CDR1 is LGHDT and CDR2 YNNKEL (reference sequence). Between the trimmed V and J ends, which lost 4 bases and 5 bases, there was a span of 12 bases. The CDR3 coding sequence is TGTGCCAGCAGCCGGGGGGCCGAGGACGAGCAGTACTTC. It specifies CASSRGAEDEQYF.

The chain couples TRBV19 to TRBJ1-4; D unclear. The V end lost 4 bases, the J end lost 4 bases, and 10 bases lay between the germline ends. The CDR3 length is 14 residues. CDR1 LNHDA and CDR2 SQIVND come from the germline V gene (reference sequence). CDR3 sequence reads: CASSSPGSNEKLFF. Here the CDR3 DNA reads TGTGCCAGTAGTAGCCCAGGAAGTAATGAAAAACTGTTTTTT.

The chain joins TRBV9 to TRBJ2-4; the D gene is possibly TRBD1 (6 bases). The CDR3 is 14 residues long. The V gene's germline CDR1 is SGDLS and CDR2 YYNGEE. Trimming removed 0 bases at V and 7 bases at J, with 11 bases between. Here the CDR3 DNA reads TGTGCCAGCAGCGTAGAAGGGGGAAAGAACATTCAGTACTTC. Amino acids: CASSVEGGKNIQYF.

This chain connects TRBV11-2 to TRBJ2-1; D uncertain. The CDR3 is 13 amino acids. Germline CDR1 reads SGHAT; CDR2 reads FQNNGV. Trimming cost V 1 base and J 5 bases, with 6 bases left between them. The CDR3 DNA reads TGTGCCAGCAGCTTAGTTGGTGACAATGAGCAGTTCTTC. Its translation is CASSLVGDNEQFF.

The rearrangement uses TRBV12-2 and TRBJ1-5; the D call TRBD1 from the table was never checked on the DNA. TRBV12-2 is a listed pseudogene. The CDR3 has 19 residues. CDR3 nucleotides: TGTGCAAGTCGCTTCCCTGGGCCGGACAGGGGGCTTCGCAATCAGCCCCAGCATTTT. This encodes CASRFPGPDRGLRNQPQHF.

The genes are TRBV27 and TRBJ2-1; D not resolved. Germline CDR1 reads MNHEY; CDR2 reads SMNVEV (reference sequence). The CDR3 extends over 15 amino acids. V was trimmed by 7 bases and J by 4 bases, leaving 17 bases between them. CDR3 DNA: TGTGCCAGCATGTCCCGACCTAGGTCTTACAATGAGCAGTTCTTC. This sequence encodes CASMSRPRSYNEQFF.

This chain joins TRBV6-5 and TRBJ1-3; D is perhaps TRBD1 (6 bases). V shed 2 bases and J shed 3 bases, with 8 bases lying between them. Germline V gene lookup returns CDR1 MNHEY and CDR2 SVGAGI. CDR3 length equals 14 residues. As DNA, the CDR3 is TGTGCCAGCAGTTACCGGACAGATGGAAACACCATATATTTT. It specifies CASSYRTDGNTIYF.

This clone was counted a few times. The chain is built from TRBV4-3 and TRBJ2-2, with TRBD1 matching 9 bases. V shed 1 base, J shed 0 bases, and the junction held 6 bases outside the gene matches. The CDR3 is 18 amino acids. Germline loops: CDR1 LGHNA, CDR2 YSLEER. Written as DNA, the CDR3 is TGCGCCAGCAGCCAAGTCCTGGGGACAGGGTCGAACACCGGGGAGCTGTTTTTT. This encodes CASSQVLGTGSNTGELFF.